This T cell receptor beta chain was obtained from a study of identical twins. One entry per CDR3 protein, called by TCRdb with MiXCR from the 5' RACE reads. Of roughly 720,000 distinct CDR3 sequences listed, 18% were seen once; the top ten hold over 10%. This clonotype was counted a few times. Its specificity is not known. Study-wide results and caveats: Clonotypes of the beta chain that were abundant in cord blood carried fewer insertions (memory repertoires showed none).

The data were also submitted as part of a second study, on T cells expressing NK-cell markers. From that second work: Repertoire data for TCR beta were derived from sorted T cells (CD3+CD56+NKG2C+, CD3+CD56+NKG2C- and CD3+CD56-NKG2C+). Each of 6 or 7 donors carried dominant NKG2C+ clonotypes accounting for roughly 1.0-8% of CD8+ T cells. These clonotypes additionally ranked first within the CD3+CD56-NKG2C+ fraction of a few donors.

Sequenced: PBMCs. This TCR was sampled from a woman between 18 and 29 years old in good health.

CDR3 sequence: CASSGGQGARTGELFF. For the CDR3, the DNA is TGCGCCAGCAGCGGTGGTCAGGGGGCGCGGACCGGGGAGCTGTTTTTT. The chain links TRBV5-1 to TRBJ2-2; 8 nucleotides agree with TRBD1. Trimming cost V 4 bases and J 5 bases; bases outside gene matches: 10. Germline V gene sequence: CDR1 SGHRS, CDR2 YFSETQ. This CDR3 region has 16 residues.